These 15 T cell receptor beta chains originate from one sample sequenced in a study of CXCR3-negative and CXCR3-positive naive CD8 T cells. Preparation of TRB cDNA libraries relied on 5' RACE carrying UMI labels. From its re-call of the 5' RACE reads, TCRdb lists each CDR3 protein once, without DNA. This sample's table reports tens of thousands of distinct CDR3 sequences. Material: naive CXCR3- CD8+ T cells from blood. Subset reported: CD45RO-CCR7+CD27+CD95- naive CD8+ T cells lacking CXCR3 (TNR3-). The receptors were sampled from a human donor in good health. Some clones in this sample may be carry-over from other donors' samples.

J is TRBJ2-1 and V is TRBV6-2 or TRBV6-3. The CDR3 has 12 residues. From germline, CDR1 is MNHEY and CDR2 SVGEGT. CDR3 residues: CASSYWWDEQFF.

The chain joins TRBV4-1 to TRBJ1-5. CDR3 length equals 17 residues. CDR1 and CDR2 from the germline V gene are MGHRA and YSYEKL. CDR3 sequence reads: CASSQDLGLGHRQPQHF.

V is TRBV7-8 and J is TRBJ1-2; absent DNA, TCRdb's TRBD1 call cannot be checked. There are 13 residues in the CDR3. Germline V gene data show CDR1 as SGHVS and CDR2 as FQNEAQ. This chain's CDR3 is CARSRGGAGGYTF.

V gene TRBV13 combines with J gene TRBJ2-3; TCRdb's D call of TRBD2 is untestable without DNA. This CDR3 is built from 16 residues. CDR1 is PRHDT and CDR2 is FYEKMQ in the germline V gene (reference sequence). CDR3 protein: CASSDTSGRAIDTQYF.

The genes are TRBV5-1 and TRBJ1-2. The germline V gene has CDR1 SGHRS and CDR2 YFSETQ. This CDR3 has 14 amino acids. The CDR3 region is CASSFTGTDYGYTF.

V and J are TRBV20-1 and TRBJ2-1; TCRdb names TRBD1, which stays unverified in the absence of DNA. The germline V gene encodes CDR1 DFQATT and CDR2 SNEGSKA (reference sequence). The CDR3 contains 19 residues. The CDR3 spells CSATAYGGILAGSYNEQFF.

CDR3 protein: CSASTDSNEQFF. The V and J genes are TRBV29-1 and TRBJ2-1; the TCRdb call, TRBD1, lacks DNA for checking. The CDR3 is 12 amino acids. Germline V CDR1 and CDR2: SQVTM, ANQGSEA.

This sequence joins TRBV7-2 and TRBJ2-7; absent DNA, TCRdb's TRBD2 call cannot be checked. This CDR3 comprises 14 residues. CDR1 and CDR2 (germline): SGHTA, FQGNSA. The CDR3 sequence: CASSFGDFSYEQYF.

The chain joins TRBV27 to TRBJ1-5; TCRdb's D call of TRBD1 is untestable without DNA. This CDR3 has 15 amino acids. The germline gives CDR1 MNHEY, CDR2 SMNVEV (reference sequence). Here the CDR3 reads CASSLGRLSNQPQHF.

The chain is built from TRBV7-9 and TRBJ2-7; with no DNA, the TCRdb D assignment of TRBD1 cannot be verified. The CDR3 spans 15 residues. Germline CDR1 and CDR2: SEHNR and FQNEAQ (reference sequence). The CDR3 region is CASSLAFKGAYEQYF.

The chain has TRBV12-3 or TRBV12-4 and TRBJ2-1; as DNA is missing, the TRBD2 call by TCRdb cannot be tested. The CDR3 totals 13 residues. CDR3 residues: CASSRGPSDEQFF.

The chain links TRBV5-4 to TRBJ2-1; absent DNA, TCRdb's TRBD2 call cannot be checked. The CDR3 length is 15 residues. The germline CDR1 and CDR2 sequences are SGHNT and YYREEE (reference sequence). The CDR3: CASSPGSGVYNEQFF.

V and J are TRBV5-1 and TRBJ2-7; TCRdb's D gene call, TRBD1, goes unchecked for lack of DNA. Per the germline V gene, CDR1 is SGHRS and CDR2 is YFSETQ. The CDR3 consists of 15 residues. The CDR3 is CASSQGQTSFYEQYF.

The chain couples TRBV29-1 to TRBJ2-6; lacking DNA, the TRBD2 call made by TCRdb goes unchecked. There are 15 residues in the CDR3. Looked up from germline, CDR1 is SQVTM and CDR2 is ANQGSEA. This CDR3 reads CSVLLTTAGANVLTF. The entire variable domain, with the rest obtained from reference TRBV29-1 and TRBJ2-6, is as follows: SAVISQKPSRDICQRGTSLTIQCQVDSQVTMMFWYRQQPGQSLTLIATANQGSEATYESGFVIDKFPISRPNLTFSTLTVSNMSPEDSSIYLCSVLLTTAGANVLTFGAGSRLTVL.

CDR3: CSARDVRGGDTGELFF. The rearrangement links TRBV20-1 to TRBJ2-2; TCRdb's D gene call, TRBD2, goes unchecked for lack of DNA. The CDR3 runs 16 residues. CDR1 and CDR2 from the germline V gene are DFQATT and SNEGSKA (reference sequence).